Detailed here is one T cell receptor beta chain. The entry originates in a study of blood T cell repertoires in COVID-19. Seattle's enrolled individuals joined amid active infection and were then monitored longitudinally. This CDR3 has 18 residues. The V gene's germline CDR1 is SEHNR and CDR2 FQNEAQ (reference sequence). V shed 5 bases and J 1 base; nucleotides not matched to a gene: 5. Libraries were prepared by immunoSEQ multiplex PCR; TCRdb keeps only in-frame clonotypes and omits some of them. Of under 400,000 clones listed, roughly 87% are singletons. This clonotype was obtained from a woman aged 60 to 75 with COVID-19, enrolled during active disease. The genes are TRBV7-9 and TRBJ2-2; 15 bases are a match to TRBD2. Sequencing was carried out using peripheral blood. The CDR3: CASSGTSGGNQNTGELFF. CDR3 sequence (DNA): TGTGCCAGCAGCGGGACTAGCGGGGGGAACCAGAACACCGGGGAGCTGTTTTTT.